This T cell receptor beta chain derives from a study of blood T cell repertoires in COVID-19. Whole-study context: The study drew acute and convalescent COVID-19 samples from the United States, Italy and Spain. In each case, the material was cDNA or gDNA derived from T cells, B-cell-depleted T cells, or PBMCs.

Germline V lookup: CDR1 LGHDT, CDR2 YNNKEL (reference sequence). This CDR3 contains 14 residues. Trimming removed 5 bases at V and 2 bases at J, with 10 bases between. Data came from immunoSEQ multiplex PCR; TCRdb stores just in-frame clones and leaves some out. Counted here are about 170,000 clones, around nine tenths occurring once; the ten biggest clones make up less than 3%. The receptor comes from a woman aged 80 or older with COVID-19, enrolled during active disease. The V gene is TRBV3-1 (or the pseudogene TRBV3-2), the J gene TRBJ1-3; D not resolved. The sequencing sample was made of peripheral blood. In DNA, the CDR3 is TGTGCCAGCAGCGGAGGGAGTGCTGGAAACACCATATATTTT. It encodes CASSGGSAGNTIYF.